One sample yielded the 26 T cell receptor beta chains listed below, sequenced in a study of blood T cell repertoires in COVID-19. The repertoire was sequenced with immunoSEQ multiplex PCR; TCRdb's copy has only in-frame clones and lacks some. Here the sample spans roughly 260,000 clones, about 85% being singletons. Sequenced material: peripheral blood. The receptor set was obtained from a man in his sixties who had recovered from COVID-19.

With regard to this clone: This specimen includes other DNA sequences encoding the same CDR3. The rearrangement uses TRBV2 and TRBJ1-3; 7 nucleotides line up with TRBD1. Unmatched junction bases numbered 3, after V lost 6 bases and J lost 4 bases. The germline gives CDR1 SNHLY, CDR2 FYNNEI. The CDR3 sequence is 13 residues long. The CDR3 region is CASSGTAGNTIYF. CDR3 coding DNA: TGTGCCAGCAGCGGGACAGCAGGAAACACCATATATTTT.

This clone was observed a few times. The J gene is TRBJ1-1, the V gene TRBV6-2 or TRBV6-3; D is ambiguous. V was clipped by 5 bases and J by 6 bases, with 13 bases between them. Per the germline V gene, CDR1 is MNHEY and CDR2 is SVGEGT. CDR3 size: 13 residues. CDR3 sequence reads: CASSLIYGSEAFF. In nucleotides, the CDR3 is TGTGCCAGCAGTCTGATTTACGGTTCTGAAGCTTTCTTT.

The chain couples TRBV5-1 to TRBJ2-3; 7 bases line up with TRBD1. The CDR3 spans 15 residues. Germline values: CDR1 SGHRS, CDR2 YFSETQ. V lost 0 bases to trimming and J lost 5 bases; unmatched junction nucleotides: 6. The CDR3 DNA sequence: TGCGCCAGCAGCTTGGCTAGGGGGCGCGGAGATACGCAGTATTTT. It specifies CASSLARGRGDTQYF.

The V gene is TRBV6-1, the J gene TRBJ2-1, with 9 bases lining up with TRBD1. The CDR3 extends over 18 amino acids. The V and J ends lost 0 bases and 6 bases, in that order; junction bases with no gene match: 12. Germline V gene sequence: CDR1 MNHNS, CDR2 SASEGT. The CDR3 protein is CASSEADRGRQPVNEQFF. Here the CDR3 DNA reads TGTGCCAGCAGTGAAGCGGACAGGGGCCGTCAACCAGTCAATGAGCAGTTCTTC.

CDR3 amino acids: CATSDPTGLSTDTQYF. CDR3 sequence (DNA): TGTGCCACCAGTGACCCCACAGGGCTAAGCACAGATACGCAGTATTTT. The chain joins TRBV24-1 to TRBJ2-3; possibly TRBD1 for D (6 bases). Trimming left V 4 bases short and J 0 bases short, with 13 bases between. CDR3 length: 16 residues. Germline CDR1 KGHDR, CDR2 SFDVKD.

This sequence joins TRBV12-3 or TRBV12-4 and TRBJ1-2, with D maybe TRBD1 (5 bases). This CDR3 contains 13 residues. Trimming pared 6 bases from V and 4 bases from J, leaving 12 bases between. This chain's CDR3 is CASSFRGSYGYTF. The CDR3 region has the DNA TGTGCCAGCAGCTTTCGGGGGAGCTATGGCTACACCTTC.

The chain carries TRBV11-2 and TRBJ1-2, with 7 positions matching TRBD1. This CDR3 spans 13 amino acids. In germline, CDR1 is SGHAT, CDR2 FQNNGV. The V segment lost 1 base and the J segment 6 bases; nucleotides outside the gene matches: 2. The CDR3 sequence: CASSLGGGDGYTF. The CDR3 DNA sequence: TGTGCCAGCAGCTTAGGAGGGGGCGATGGCTACACCTTC. The entire variable domain, with the rest obtained from reference TRBV11-2 and TRBJ1-2, is as follows: EAGVAQSPRYKIIEKRQSVAFWCNPISGHATLYWYQQILGQGPKLLIQFQNNGVVDDSQLPKDRFSAERLKGVDSTLKIQPAKLEDSAVYLCASSLGGGDGYTFGSGTRLTVV.

The chain links TRBV24-1 to TRBJ2-7; D perhaps matches TRBD2 (5 bases). Trimming took off 3 bases at V and 7 bases at J, with 18 bases between the two ends. The CDR3 totals 15 residues. Per germline, CDR1 KGHDR and CDR2 SFDVKD. CDR3 sequence reads: CATSDRGSFLGEQYF. The CDR3 nucleotides read TGTGCCACCAGTGATCGGGGATCCTTCCTCGGGGAGCAGTACTTC.

The chain is built from TRBV6-5 and TRBJ2-7; the match to TRBD2 covers 9 bases. The CDR3 is made up of 15 amino acids. V was clipped by 4 bases and J by 1 base; unmatched bases: 5. Germline V gene lookup returns CDR1 MNHEY and CDR2 SVGAGI. CDR3 in amino acids: CASSLGRGGSYEQYF. The CDR3 DNA sequence: TGTGCCAGCAGTTTAGGGCGGGGGGGTTCCTACGAGCAGTACTTC.

This sequence joins TRBV7-6 and TRBJ1-1, with TRBD1 matching over 7 bases. The CDR3 sequence is 15 residues long. With 5 bases clipped from V and 0 bases from J, the junction kept 6 bases outside the gene matches. Germline values: CDR1 SGHVS, CDR2 FNYEAQ. CDR3 sequence reads: CASSRDSKMNTEAFF. In nucleotides, the CDR3 is TGTGCCAGCAGCCGGGACAGCAAGATGAACACTGAAGCTTTCTTT.

The chain is built from TRBV5-4 and TRBJ1-1; no definite D call. Germline CDR1 and CDR2: SGHNT and YYREEE (reference sequence). CDR3 length: 12 amino acids. V gave up 7 bases and J gave up 6 bases, with 13 bases separating them. This chain's CDR3 is CASHKTSAEAFF. DNA for the CDR3: TGTGCCAGCCACAAGACCAGCGCTGAAGCTTTCTTT.

The V call is TRBV5-5, the J call TRBJ2-7; TRBD1 agrees at 7 bases. The CDR3 contains 15 residues. Germline V CDR1 and CDR2: SGHKS, YYEKEE (reference sequence). V was pared by 4 bases and J by 10 bases, with 17 bases of the junction left unmatched. This CDR3 reads CASSVTLGQPKEQYF. The CDR3 DNA follows: TGTGCCAGCAGCGTAACCCTGGGACAGCCTAAAGAACAGTACTTC.

This chain links TRBV28 with TRBJ1-4; D remains ambiguous. The CDR3 loop spans 14 amino acids. Looked up from germline, CDR1 is MDHEN and CDR2 is SYDVKM. The V and J ends lost 4 bases and 7 bases respectively, with 13 bases between them. CDR3 residues: CASSSTLPGEKLFF. CDR3 DNA sequence: TGTGCCAGCAGTTCGACCTTGCCGGGTGAAAAACTGTTTTTT.

This clone was detected only a few times. The chain has TRBV4-2 and TRBJ1-2; TRBD1 might be the D (6 bases). Germline values: CDR1 LGHNA, CDR2 YNFKEQ. This CDR3 spans 16 amino acids. The ends were cut back, 3 bases at V and 8 bases at J, with 22 bases in the middle. CDR3 nucleotides: TGTGCCAGCAGCCAGACCCGCACAGGGAGAGGCTCGGGCTACACCTTC. Its protein is CASSQTRTGRGSGYTF.

The rearrangement uses TRBV19 and TRBJ2-2; 10 bases are a match to TRBD1. CDR3 length: 16 residues. V was clipped by 6 bases and J by 0 bases; unmatched bases: 4. Germline-derived CDR1 and CDR2 are LNHDA and SQIVND (reference sequence). The CDR3 is CASRTGTGANTGELFF. The CDR3 coding sequence is TGTGCCAGTAGAACCGGGACAGGGGCGAACACCGGGGAGCTGTTTTTT.

The chain employs TRBV6-5 and TRBJ2-2; D possibly corresponds to TRBD1 (6 bases). The CDR3 contains 14 residues. The ends were cut back, 6 bases at V and 1 base at J, with 9 bases in the middle. Germline V gives CDR1 MNHEY, CDR2 SVGAGI. CDR3 bases: TGTGCCAGCAGGATCAGGGGGAACACCGGGGAGCTGTTTTTT. Protein product: CASRIRGNTGELFF.

This clone occurred once. For the CDR3, the DNA is TGTGCCAGCAGCCAAGACCCACGGACAGGGTCAGCCTACGAGCAGTACTTC. Translated: CASSQDPRTGSAYEQYF. The rearrangement joins TRBV4-2 to TRBJ2-7; 8 bases are shared with TRBD1. V lost 0 bases and J lost 2; bases outside the gene matches: 9. CDR1 and CDR2 (germline): LGHNA, YNFKEQ. The CDR3 covers 17 residues.

The chain carries TRBV30 and TRBJ2-7; no firm D call. Germline V lookup: CDR1 GTSNPN, CDR2 SVGIG (reference sequence). V dropped 5 bases and J dropped 2 bases, with 13 bases sitting between them. CDR3 length: 13 amino acids. The DNA of the CDR3 is TGTGCCTGGCGCCCCGACGGAGCCTACGAGCAGTACTTC. It translates to CAWRPDGAYEQYF.

This clone came up once. The rearrangement uses TRBV27 and TRBJ2-1, with D unclear. Trimming removed 9 bases at V and 0 bases at J, with 9 bases between. This CDR3 region has 13 residues. CDR1 is MNHEY and CDR2 is SMNVEV in the germline V gene (reference sequence). CDR3 nucleotide sequence: TGTGCCAGTTCCTTAGTCTCCTACAATGAGCAGTTCTTC. Translation gives CASSLVSYNEQFF.

The genes are TRBV7-2 and TRBJ2-2; possibly TRBD2 for D (5 bases). The V gene lost 4 bases and the J gene lost 7 bases, with 13 bases spanning the gap. From germline, CDR1 is SGHTA and CDR2 FQGNSA. This CDR3 is 14 amino acids long. CDR3 protein: CASSSLGGGGELFF. DNA of the CDR3: TGTGCCAGCAGCTCCCTTGGAGGAGGCGGGGAGCTGTTTTTT.

This chain connects TRBV19 to TRBJ1-1; the match to TRBD1 covers 9 bases. Trimming removed 4 bases from V and 3 bases from J; junction bases left unmatched: 3. Germline lookup yields CDR1 LNHDA and CDR2 SQIVND (reference sequence). The CDR3 has 14 residues. In nucleotides, the CDR3 is TGTGCCAGTAGTAACAGGGGGCAATACACTGAAGCTTTCTTT. This gives the protein CASSNRGQYTEAFF. Filled out from reference TRBV19 and TRBJ1-1, the complete variable domain reads DGGITQSPKYLFRKEGQNVTLSCEQNLNHDAMYWYRQDPGQGLRLIYYSQIVNDFQKGDIAEGYSVSREKKESFPLTVTSAQKNPTAFYLCASSNRGQYTEAFFGQGTRLTVV.

V usage is TRBV27 and J usage is TRBJ2-7; the D gene is possibly TRBD1 (5 bases). Trimming removed 8 bases at V and 4 bases at J, with 21 bases between. This CDR3 has 15 residues. Germline V gene lookup returns CDR1 MNHEY and CDR2 SMNVEV (reference sequence). CDR3 bases: TGTGCCAGCGGAAATACAGGTCCGGGCTTTTACGAGCAGTACTTC. This encodes CASGNTGPGFYEQYF.

Written as DNA, the CDR3 is TGTGCCAGCAGTTACTCGACAGGTAGCAATCAGCCCCAGCATTTT. Translation gives CASSYSTGSNQPQHF. V is TRBV6-6 and J is TRBJ1-5, with TRBD1 as a possible D gene (6 bases). The V and J ends lost 0 bases and 0 bases respectively, with 6 bases between them. Germline-derived CDR1 and CDR2 are MNHNY and SVGAGI (reference sequence). The CDR3 has 15 residues.

The genes are TRBV2 and TRBJ1-6; D not resolved. The V gene's germline CDR1 is SNHLY and CDR2 FYNNEI. V gave up 7 bases and J gave up 2 bases, with 12 bases separating them. The CDR3 runs 15 residues. In DNA, the CDR3 is TGTGCCAGCAAAAGGGAGGCCCCCTATAATTCACCCCTCCACTTT. Its protein is CASKREAPYNSPLHF.

This clone has just a few counts. The chain joins TRBV30 to TRBJ1-6; maybe TRBD1 (6 bases). This CDR3 comprises 13 residues. V dropped 5 bases and J dropped 6 bases, with 11 bases sitting between them. Germline CDR1 GTSNPN, CDR2 SVGIG (reference sequence). CDR3 sequence reads: CAWATGRNSPLHF. The CDR3 coding sequence is TGTGCCTGGGCGACAGGCCGTAATTCACCCCTCCACTTT.

This clone was seen a few times. This chain joins TRBV6-1 and TRBJ1-2; 9 nucleotides match TRBD1. The CDR3 covers 15 residues. The V gene's germline CDR1 is MNHNS and CDR2 SASEGT. V trimming: 5 bases; J trimming: 2 bases; junction bases outside the gene matches: 6. The CDR3 region is CASSFLGTGNYGYTF. The DNA of the CDR3 is TGTGCCAGCAGTTTTTTAGGGACAGGGAACTATGGCTACACCTTC.